Listed here are 28 T cell receptor beta chains from one sample, sequenced in a study of OX40 agonist ivuxolimab in advanced cancers. Only in-frame clones appear in the TCRdb table, and some are missing; sequencing was by immunoSEQ multiplex PCR. The sample lists some 65,000 clones; roughly 85% were seen once. Sequences were derived from CD4+ or CD8+ T cells sorted from blood, sampled in a trial of the OX40 agonist ivuxolimab. Source of these receptors: an adult with an advanced solid tumor such as melanoma, head and neck, liver or kidney cancer.

V usage is TRBV9 and J usage is TRBJ2-7, with 12 nucleotides matching TRBD1. J gave up 3 bases and V 3 bases, and 4 bases lay outside the gene matches. CDR1 is SGDLS, CDR2 YYNGEE, per germline. This CDR3 spans 15 amino acids. Written as DNA, the CDR3 is TGTGCCAGCAGCGCCTGGGACAGGGGGCTCTACGAGCAGTACTTC. It yields the protein CASSAWDRGLYEQYF.

The chain couples TRBV18 to TRBJ2-3; D is unresolved. V was shortened by 2 bases and J by 0 bases, with 3 bases between the two germline ends. From germline, CDR1 is KGHSH and CDR2 LQKENI. The CDR3 is made up of 13 amino acids. As DNA, the CDR3 is TGTGCCAGCTCACCAGCGAGCACAGATACGCAGTATTTT. Protein sequence: CASSPASTDTQYF.

The V gene is TRBV10-1, the J gene TRBJ1-3, with 8 bases that match TRBD1. J lost 8 bases, V lost 5 bases, and 8 bases had no gene match. Germline CDR1 WNHNN, CDR2 SYGVQD (reference sequence). This CDR3 comprises 14 residues. The CDR3 DNA sequence: TGCGCCAGCAGTACAGGACAGGGAGTGGACACCATATATTTT. This encodes CASSTGQGVDTIYF.

CDR3 nucleotide sequence: TGTGCCAGCGGAGATGAGCAGTACTTC. Translating it yields CASGDEQYF. The chain recombines TRBV28 with TRBJ2-7; D gene unclear. V was trimmed by 8 bases and J by 7 bases, leaving 6 bases between them. In germline, CDR1 is MDHEN, CDR2 SYDVKM. The length of the CDR3 is 9 residues.

The chain couples TRBV5-5 to TRBJ1-4, with D possibly TRBD1 on 6 matching bases. The CDR3 has 20 amino acids. The germline CDR1 and CDR2 sequences are SGHKS and YYEKEE (reference sequence). The germline V and J ends were trimmed by 2 bases and 2 bases, with 25 bases remaining between them. CDR3: CASSLGSWGPGVTTNEKLFF. The CDR3 nucleotides read TGTGCCAGCAGCTTAGGATCTTGGGGGCCAGGGGTGACGACTAATGAAAAACTGTTTTTT.

The rearrangement uses TRBV10-3 and TRBJ2-2; D perhaps matches TRBD1 (5 bases). V was shortened by 4 bases and J by 2 bases, with 11 bases between the two germline ends. Germline V lookup: CDR1 ENHRY, CDR2 SYGVKD. The length of the CDR3 is 15 residues. This chain's CDR3 is CAISVSGKNTGELFF. In DNA form, the CDR3 reads TGTGCCATCAGTGTTTCAGGGAAAAACACCGGGGAGCTGTTTTTT.

The chain uses TRBV7-9 and TRBJ2-2; 7 positions agree with TRBD2. CDR3 length: 15 amino acids. Germline V gene sequence: CDR1 SEHNR, CDR2 FQNEAQ (reference sequence). Trimming cost V 5 bases and J 7 bases; bases outside gene matches: 10. The CDR3 coding sequence is TGTGCCAGCAGCCGCCTGGGAGGGCGGAACGGGGAGCTGTTTTTT. Protein product: CASSRLGGRNGELFF. Looking up the rest from reference TRBV7-9 and TRBJ2-2 gives the full variable domain: DTGVSQNPRHKITKRGQNVTFRCDPISEHNRLYWYRQTLGQGPEFLTYFQNEAQLEKSRLLSDRFSAERPKGSFSTLEIQRTEQGDSAMYLCASSRLGGRNGELFFGEGSRLTVL.

This clone was seen a single time. The V gene is TRBV6-5, the J gene TRBJ1-2, with 7 nucleotides matching TRBD1. Unmatched junction bases numbered 7, after V lost 7 bases and J lost 5 bases. Germline V gene data show CDR1 as MNHEY and CDR2 as SVGAGI. The CDR3 contains 13 residues. The CDR3 DNA sequence: TGTGCCAGCACCAGGGGGGTTGGTTATGGCTACACCTTC. Translation gives CASTRGVGYGYTF.

The chain carries TRBV7-9 and TRBJ1-2, with D perhaps TRBD1 (6 bases). CDR1 is SEHNR, CDR2 FQNEAQ, per germline (reference sequence). This CDR3 comprises 14 residues. Trimming left V 5 bases short and J 4 bases short, with 14 bases between. Written as DNA, the CDR3 is TGTGCCAGCAGCAAACAAGGGGGAGGCTATGGCTACACCTTC. Its translation is CASSKQGGGYGYTF.

The chain joins TRBV28 to TRBJ2-7; D unclear. The CDR3 sequence is 12 residues long. V was trimmed by 6 bases and J by 3 bases, leaving 9 bases between them. The germline gives CDR1 MDHEN, CDR2 SYDVKM. The DNA of the CDR3 is TGTGCCAGCAGGATGGCAAACTACGAGCAGTACTTC. It encodes CASRMANYEQYF. Filled out from reference TRBV28 and TRBJ2-7, the complete variable domain reads DVKVTQSSRYLVKRTGEKVFLECVQDMDHENMFWYRQDPGLGLRLIYFSYDVKMKEKGDIPEGYSVSREKKERFSLILESASTNQTSMYLCASRMANYEQYFGPGTRLTVT.

Written as DNA, the CDR3 is TGTGCCACCAGCAGAGTTCTACAAGCCGGGGAGCTGTTTTTT. Translation gives CATSRVLQAGELFF. The rearrangement links TRBV15 to TRBJ2-2, with D uncertain. The CDR3 consists of 14 residues. Germline lookup yields CDR1 LNHNV and CDR2 YYDKDF (reference sequence). V lost 1 base, J lost 6 bases, and 9 bases lay in between.

The V call is TRBV11-3, the J call TRBJ2-2, with 12 positions matching TRBD2. The CDR3 has 17 amino acids. Germline CDR1 is SGHNT and CDR2 is YENEEA. J was trimmed by 4 bases and V by 2 bases; bases with no gene match: 5. In DNA form, the CDR3 reads TGTGCCAGCAGCTTACTAGCGGGAGGGCCGGGCACCGGGGAGCTGTTTTTT. It is translated as CASSLLAGGPGTGELFF.

This rearrangement joins TRBV19 to TRBJ1-1; D gene ambiguous. The CDR3 totals 14 residues. CDR1 is LNHDA and CDR2 is SQIVND in the germline V gene (reference sequence). Trimming shortened V by 1 base and J by 1 base, and 7 bases separated the two germline ends. The DNA for the CDR3 is TGTGCCAGTAGTATAGGTCCAGGGAACACTGAAGCTTTCTTT. Protein product: CASSIGPGNTEAFF.

V and J are TRBV11-3 and TRBJ1-2, with 7 bases aligning to TRBD1. This CDR3 comprises 16 residues. Germline V gene lookup returns CDR1 SGHNT and CDR2 YENEEA. The J segment lost 3 bases and the V segment lost 1 base, leaving 8 bases of the junction unmatched. CDR3 in amino acids: CASSLGGQTPDYGYTF. The DNA of the CDR3 is TGTGCCAGCAGCTTAGGGGGACAGACACCTGACTATGGCTACACCTTC.

The rearrangement links TRBV19 to TRBJ1-3; perhaps TRBD1 as D (6 bases). Germline CDR1 is LNHDA and CDR2 is SQIVND (reference sequence). The length of the CDR3 is 14 residues. The V end was cut by 7 bases, the J end by 2 bases, with 12 bases between. Here the CDR3 reads CASTRGRTGNTIYF. CDR3 nucleotide sequence: TGTGCCAGTACGAGGGGGAGGACTGGAAACACCATATATTTT.

The chain recombines TRBV5-1 with TRBJ2-2; 7 bases are shared with TRBD1. V lost 3 bases, J lost 4 bases, and 3 bases stayed unmatched. The CDR3 has 14 amino acids. The germline gives CDR1 SGHRS, CDR2 YFSETQ. The CDR3 loop reads CASSSGQTTGELFF. CDR3 bases: TGCGCCAGCAGCTCGGGACAGACCACCGGGGAGCTGTTTTTT.

The count of this clone is one. The gene calls are TRBV5-1 and TRBJ1-2; D remains ambiguous. V lost 0 bases and J lost 0, with 12 bases in between. Germline V gene lookup returns CDR1 SGHRS and CDR2 YFSETQ. The CDR3 has 16 residues. CDR3 bases: TGCGCCAGCAGCTTGGCCCCGGCAGACGCTAACTATGGCTACACCTTC. Translation gives CASSLAPADANYGYTF. The full variable domain, rest sourced from reference TRBV5-1 and TRBJ1-2, is KAGVTQTPRYLIKTRGQQVTLSCSPISGHRSVSWYQQTPGQGLQFLFEYFSETQRNKGNFPGRFSGRQFSNSRSEMNVSTLELGDSALYLCASSLAPADANYGYTFGSGTRLTVV.

The sample holds one count of this clone. The genes are TRBV7-7 and TRBJ2-5; 7 bases map to TRBD1. CDR1 is SSHAT, CDR2 FNYEAQ, per germline (reference sequence). The CDR3 is 13 residues long. Trimming at V came to 5 bases and at J to 5 bases, leaving 5 bases not matched to a gene. CDR3 sequence: CASSRQGKETQYF. CDR3 sequence (DNA): TGTGCCAGCAGCCGACAGGGAAAGGAGACCCAGTACTTC.

The rearrangement links TRBV4-2 to TRBJ1-2; D is unclear. CDR3 length equals 13 residues. V was cut by 4 bases and J by 3 bases, with 9 bases left in between. Germline CDR1 and CDR2: LGHNA and YNFKEQ. The CDR3 loop is CASSRDGDYGYTF. The CDR3 DNA reads TGTGCCAGCAGCCGAGACGGGGACTATGGCTACACCTTC.

This sequence joins TRBV4-1 and TRBJ2-4; the D gene is possibly TRBD2 (6 bases). Germline V CDR1 and CDR2: MGHRA, YSYEKL. The V gene lost 9 bases and the J gene lost 3 bases, with 18 bases spanning the gap. The CDR3 has 15 residues. The CDR3 nucleotides are TGCGCCAGTAGGGAAACCTGGCGGGGCAAAAACATTCAGTACTTC. Translated, it gives CASRETWRGKNIQYF.

V gene TRBV6-6 combines with J gene TRBJ2-3, with 10 bases matching TRBD2. Trimming took 6 bases from V and 6 from J; bases not matched to a gene: 3. Per the germline V gene, CDR1 is MNHNY and CDR2 is SVGAGI (reference sequence). The CDR3 has 13 residues. CDR3 nucleotides: TGTGCCAGCAGGCTAGCGGGAGCGGATACGCAGTATTTT. Its translation is CASRLAGADTQYF.

This chain connects TRBV9 to TRBJ1-1, with 7 bases matching TRBD1. The V gene's germline CDR1 is SGDLS and CDR2 YYNGEE. The trim removed 0 bases at V and 1 base at J, leaving 12 bases unmatched. The CDR3 runs to 18 residues. Here the CDR3 DNA reads TGTGCCAGCAGCGTAGTAGGGGACAGATCCCGGGGGAACACTGAAGCTTTCTTT. It specifies CASSVVGDRSRGNTEAFF.

The genes are TRBV4-3 and TRBJ2-5, with TRBD2 identical over 8 bases. The V gene's germline CDR1 is LGHNA and CDR2 YSLEER. With V trimmed by 4 bases and J by 5 bases, 6 bases remained unmatched. The CDR3 length is 14 residues. The CDR3 bases are TGCGCCAGCAGCCGGACGGGGGGGCGGGAGACCCAGTACTTC. Translated, it gives CASSRTGGRETQYF.

The rearrangement uses TRBV19 and TRBJ1-5; D is uncertain. The V gene's germline CDR1 is LNHDA and CDR2 SQIVND (reference sequence). The CDR3 has 14 amino acids. V lost 6 bases and J 11 bases, leaving 20 bases between the germline ends. The CDR3, as DNA: TGTGCCAGTAGGATATCCCCAGGCCCATCAGCCCAGCATTTT. This gives the protein CASRISPGPSAQHF.

The chain recombines TRBV4-2 with TRBJ1-2; D possibly corresponds to TRBD1 (5 bases). The germline V gene encodes CDR1 LGHNA and CDR2 YNFKEQ. The CDR3 extends over 13 amino acids. The V and J ends lost 1 base and 2 bases respectively, with 5 bases between them. Here the CDR3 DNA reads TGTGCCAGCAGCCAAGGACAGAACTATGGCTACACCTTC. Translation: CASSQGQNYGYTF.

The chain uses TRBV13 and TRBJ2-3; the D gene is possibly TRBD2 (6 bases). There are 18 residues in the CDR3. CDR1 is PRHDT, CDR2 FYEKMQ, per germline (reference sequence). Trimming left V 4 bases short and J 0 bases short, with 20 bases between. The CDR3 DNA follows: TGTGCCAGCAGCTCGTCCTTTGGGCGGGGCCCTAGCACAGATACGCAGTATTTT. Amino acid sequence: CASSSSFGRGPSTDTQYF. Full variable domain (remainder filled in from reference TRBV13 and TRBJ2-3): AAGVIQSPRHLIKEKRETATLKCYPIPRHDTVYWYQQGPGQDPQFLISFYEKMQSDKGSIPDRFSAQQFSDYHSELNMSSLELGDSALYFCASSSSFGRGPSTDTQYFGPGTRLTVL.

This sequence joins TRBV7-8 and TRBJ1-6, with TRBD1 identical over 8 bases. This CDR3 has 14 amino acids. Looked up from germline, CDR1 is SGHVS and CDR2 is FQNEAQ. Trimming cost V 5 bases and J 10 bases; bases outside gene matches: 7. The DNA for the CDR3 is TGTGCCAGCAGCCCCCGGACAGGGAAGTCACCCCTCCACTTT. Translating gives CASSPRTGKSPLHF.

The V gene is TRBV30, the J gene TRBJ2-2; TRBD1 matches 8 bases. The CDR3 is 15 residues long. V dropped 5 bases and J dropped 4; count of bases not matched to a gene: 9. Germline V gene lookup returns CDR1 GTSNPN and CDR2 SVGIG (reference sequence). CDR3 sequence reads: CAWSRDRLLTGELFF. CDR3 bases: TGTGCCTGGTCCCGGGACAGGCTTCTCACCGGGGAGCTGTTTTTT.